The rows below give T cell receptor beta chains drawn from one sample of a study of T cell responses to AZD1222 COVID-19 vaccine. Method: immunoSEQ multiplex PCR; TCRdb's copy keeps in-frame clones and lacks some. The top ten clones hold 2.8% of a sample with about 93,000 clones, under 90% of them seen once. The specimen was peripheral blood, collected on day 0 of MenACWY control vaccination. All receptors derive from an adult in good health. The CDR3 runs from the conserved cysteine through the conserved F or W. Each record gives: J gene, clone size, D gene, V gene, CDR3 protein, CDR3 DNA. D genes are given only for firm matches. Where a row states a size, it is once, few, many or the class of an expanded clone; other rows omit it.

j_gene: TRBJ2-2; abundance: NA; d_gene: TRBD2; v_gene: TRBV25-1; CDR3aa: CATRGLAGVETGELFF; CDR3nt: TGTGCCACCCGCGGACTAGCGGGGGTTGAAACCGGGGAGCTGTTTTTT
j_gene: TRBJ1-2; abundance: NA; d_gene: NA; v_gene: TRBV11-3; CDR3aa: CASSSSSGGHNYGYTF; CDR3nt: NA
j_gene: TRBJ2-7; abundance: NA; d_gene: NA; v_gene: TRBV27; CDR3aa: CASSLSPSGLAYEQYF; CDR3nt: TGTGCCAGCAGTTTATCCCCGTCAGGGCTAGCCTACGAGCAGTACTTC
j_gene: TRBJ2-1; abundance: NA; d_gene: TRBD2; v_gene: TRBV5-4; CDR3aa: CASSVSGGLQYNEQFF; CDR3nt: TGTGCCAGCAGCGTTAGCGGGGGCCTCCAGTACAATGAGCAGTTCTTC
j_gene: TRBJ2-1; abundance: NA; d_gene: NA; v_gene: TRBV7-6; CDR3aa: CASSLEAYNEQFF; CDR3nt: TGTGCCAGCAGCTTAGAAGCCTACAATGAGCAGTTCTTC
j_gene: TRBJ2-2; abundance: few; d_gene: NA; v_gene: TRBV19; CDR3aa: CASTPYRGTGELFF; CDR3nt: TGTGCCAGTACTCCTTATAGGGGGACCGGGGAGCTGTTTTTT
j_gene: TRBJ1-1; abundance: NA; d_gene: NA; v_gene: TRBV29-1; CDR3aa: CSVTGPRPEAFF; CDR3nt: TGCAGCGTTACCGGGCCCAGACCCGAAGCTTTCTTT
j_gene: TRBJ1-2; abundance: few; d_gene: NA; v_gene: TRBV28; CDR3aa: CASWGGNYGYTF; CDR3nt: TGTGCCAGCTGGGGAGGTAACTATGGCTACACCTTC
j_gene: TRBJ1-3; abundance: NA; d_gene: NA; v_gene: TRBV4-1; CDR3aa: CASSQASVPGNTIYF; CDR3nt: TGCGCCAGCAGCCAGGCAAGTGTGCCTGGAAACACCATATATTTT
j_gene: TRBJ2-1; abundance: once; d_gene: TRBD2; v_gene: TRBV11-1; CDR3aa: CASSLESGGAREQFF; CDR3nt: TGTGCCAGCAGCTTAGAAAGCGGGGGGGCCAGGGAGCAGTTCTTC
j_gene: TRBJ2-7; abundance: NA; d_gene: NA; v_gene: TRBV5-6; CDR3aa: CASSLAAYEQYF; CDR3nt: TGTGCCAGCAGCTTGGCGGCCTACGAGCAGTACTTC
j_gene: TRBJ2-7; abundance: NA; d_gene: NA; v_gene: TRBV29-1; CDR3aa: CSVEERSDNYEQYF; CDR3nt: TGCAGCGTTGAAGAACGAAGCGACAACTACGAGCAGTACTTC
j_gene: TRBJ2-2; abundance: NA; d_gene: NA; v_gene: TRBV6-2/TRBV6-3; CDR3aa: CASSSISGVNTWELFF; CDR3nt: TGTGCCAGCAGTTCCATCAGCGGCGTTAACACCTGGGAGCTGTTTTTT
j_gene: TRBJ1-4; abundance: NA; d_gene: TRBD1; v_gene: TRBV7-9; CDR3aa: CASSQPGQFEKLFF; CDR3nt: TGTGCCAGCAGCCAACCGGGACAGTTTGAAAAACTGTTTTTT
j_gene: TRBJ1-2; abundance: once; d_gene: NA; v_gene: TRBV5-6; CDR3aa: CASSFAREDGYTF; CDR3nt: TGTGCCAGCAGCTTCGCCAGGGAGGATGGCTACACCTTC
j_gene: TRBJ1-4; abundance: NA; d_gene: TRBD1; v_gene: TRBV6-5; CDR3aa: CASSGAGQYEKLFF; CDR3nt: TGTGCCAGCAGCGGCGCGGGACAGTATGAAAAACTGTTTTTT
j_gene: TRBJ2-3; abundance: once; d_gene: NA; v_gene: TRBV19; CDR3aa: CASSIDHSGASTDTQYF; CDR3nt: TGTGCCAGTAGTATAGATCACAGCGGAGCCAGCACAGATACGCAGTATTTT
j_gene: TRBJ1-6; abundance: NA; d_gene: TRBD1; v_gene: TRBV2; CDR3aa: CASSEAGTGNNSPLHF; CDR3nt: TGTGCCAGCAGTGAAGCTGGGACAGGGAATAATTCACCCCTCCACTTT
j_gene: TRBJ1-6; abundance: NA; d_gene: TRBD1; v_gene: TRBV4-1; CDR3aa: CASSRRDGTGHNNSPLHF; CDR3nt: TGCGCCAGCAGCCGCAGGGACGGGACAGGACACAATAATTCACCCCTCCACTTT
j_gene: TRBJ2-5; abundance: once; d_gene: NA; v_gene: TRBV6-5; CDR3aa: CASSYDRGAPETQYF; CDR3nt: TGTGCCAGCAGTTACGACAGAGGGGCGCCGGAGACCCAGTACTTC
j_gene: TRBJ2-5; abundance: NA; d_gene: NA; v_gene: TRBV4-3; CDR3aa: CASSPHLQETQYF; CDR3nt: TGCGCCAGCAGCCCCCACCTCCAAGAGACCCAGTACTTC
j_gene: TRBJ1-2; abundance: NA; d_gene: TRBD1; v_gene: TRBV5-4; CDR3aa: CASSRGQGPYGYTF; CDR3nt: TGTGCCAGCAGCAGAGGACAGGGCCCCTATGGCTACACCTTC
j_gene: TRBJ2-1; abundance: once; d_gene: NA; v_gene: TRBV4-3; CDR3aa: CASSQGRMGSLNEQFF; CDR3nt: TGCGCCAGCAGCCAAGGAAGGATGGGGTCCCTTAATGAGCAGTTCTTC
j_gene: TRBJ1-2; abundance: NA; d_gene: NA; v_gene: TRBV29-1; CDR3aa: CSVVPGTHGYTF; CDR3nt: TGCAGCGTTGTTCCGGGAACGCACGGCTACACCTTC
j_gene: TRBJ2-1; abundance: NA; d_gene: TRBD2; v_gene: TRBV6-1; CDR3aa: CASSGMGLAGDYNEQFF; CDR3nt: TGTGCCAGCAGTGGGATGGGACTAGCGGGGGATTACAATGAGCAGTTCTTC
j_gene: TRBJ2-2; abundance: NA; d_gene: NA; v_gene: TRBV6-5; CDR3aa: CASSWSAGGAGELFF; CDR3nt: TGTGCCAGCAGTTGGTCGGCAGGGGGGGCCGGGGAGCTGTTTTTT
j_gene: TRBJ2-2; abundance: NA; d_gene: NA; v_gene: TRBV5-1; CDR3aa: CASSLVGGSRGELFF; CDR3nt: TGCGCCAGCAGCTTGGTAGGGGGTTCGCGCGGGGAGCTGTTTTTT
j_gene: TRBJ2-7; abundance: NA; d_gene: TRBD1; v_gene: TRBV5-4; CDR3aa: CASSLGGTGNGAYEQYF; CDR3nt: TGTGCCAGCAGCTTGGGGGGGACAGGAAATGGGGCCTACGAGCAGTACTTC
j_gene: TRBJ2-1; abundance: NA; d_gene: NA; v_gene: TRBV7-2; CDR3aa: CASSDGGLRNEQFF; CDR3nt: TGTGCCAGCAGCGATGGGGGGCTTAGGAATGAGCAGTTCTTC
j_gene: TRBJ1-6; abundance: NA; d_gene: TRBD1; v_gene: TRBV5-6; CDR3aa: CASSYYRGRREDSPLHF; CDR3nt: TGTGCCAGCAGCTATTACAGGGGCCGACGCGAAGATTCACCCCTCCACTTT
j_gene: TRBJ2-7; abundance: NA; d_gene: NA; v_gene: TRBV18; CDR3aa: CASSPGETRVYEQYF; CDR3nt: TGTGCCAGCTCACCAGGAGAGACACGGGTTTACGAGCAGTACTTC
j_gene: TRBJ2-1; abundance: NA; d_gene: NA; v_gene: TRBV29-1; CDR3aa: CSVEDWGYNEQFF; CDR3nt: TGCAGCGTTGAAGACTGGGGTTACAATGAGCAGTTCTTC
j_gene: TRBJ2-7; abundance: once; d_gene: NA; v_gene: TRBV29-1; CDR3aa: CSSRTASYEQYF; CDR3nt: TGCAGCTCTCGGACAGCCTCCTACGAGCAGTACTTC
j_gene: TRBJ2-1; abundance: NA; d_gene: NA; v_gene: TRBV4-3; CDR3aa: CASSQFPSNEQFF; CDR3nt: TGCGCCAGCAGCCAATTCCCCAGCAATGAGCAGTTCTTC
j_gene: TRBJ1-2; abundance: NA; d_gene: NA; v_gene: TRBV5-8; CDR3aa: CASSLRRGDGYTF; CDR3nt: TGTGCCAGCAGCTTGCGGCGCGGGGACGGCTACACCTTC
j_gene: TRBJ2-5; abundance: NA; d_gene: NA; v_gene: TRBV9; CDR3aa: CASSVGRGPGLETQYF; CDR3nt: TGTGCCAGCAGCGTAGGGCGGGGCCCCGGACTAGAGACCCAGTACTTC
j_gene: TRBJ2-7; abundance: NA; d_gene: NA; v_gene: TRBV7-2; CDR3aa: CASSAPGQPYEQYF; CDR3nt: TGTGCCAGCAGCGCACCGGGACAACCTTACGAGCAGTACTTC
j_gene: TRBJ2-4; abundance: NA; d_gene: NA; v_gene: TRBV7-9; CDR3aa: CASSALRSTNIQYF; CDR3nt: TGTGCCAGCAGCGCCCTCAGGTCAACAAACATTCAGTACTTC
j_gene: TRBJ1-2; abundance: NA; d_gene: NA; v_gene: TRBV11-2; CDR3aa: CASSFGGGNYGYTF; CDR3nt: TGTGCCAGCAGCTTTGGCGGGGGCAACTATGGCTACACCTTC
j_gene: TRBJ1-4; abundance: NA; d_gene: TRBD1; v_gene: TRBV18; CDR3aa: CASSPRTGTSATNEKLFF; CDR3nt: TGTGCCAGCTCACCACGGACAGGGACTAGTGCAACTAATGAAAAACTGTTTTTT
j_gene: TRBJ1-2; abundance: once; d_gene: TRBD1; v_gene: TRBV3-1/TRBV3-2; CDR3aa: CASSHDRGGGYTF; CDR3nt: TGTGCCAGCAGCCACGACAGGGGAGGAGGCTACACCTTC
j_gene: TRBJ1-2; abundance: NA; d_gene: NA; v_gene: TRBV2; CDR3aa: CASRRDGGPYGYTF; CDR3nt: TGTGCCAGCAGAAGGGACGGAGGACCATATGGCTACACCTTC
j_gene: TRBJ1-4; abundance: NA; d_gene: NA; v_gene: TRBV3-1/TRBV3-2; CDR3aa: CASSQGGNEKLFF; CDR3nt: TGTGCCAGCAGCCAAGGAGGAAATGAAAAACTGTTTTTT
j_gene: TRBJ1-5; abundance: NA; d_gene: NA; v_gene: TRBV30; CDR3aa: CAWTPKGGNQPQHF; CDR3nt: TGTGCCTGGACTCCTAAGGGAGGCAATCAGCCCCAGCATTTT
j_gene: TRBJ1-1; abundance: NA; d_gene: TRBD1; v_gene: TRBV20-1; CDR3aa: CSARLTGTAFF; CDR3nt: TGCAGTGCTAGACTGACAGGGACGGCTTTCTTT
j_gene: TRBJ1-1; abundance: NA; d_gene: TRBD1; v_gene: TRBV24-1; CDR3aa: CATSDSRTGASTEAFF; CDR3nt: TGTGCCACCAGTGATTCACGGACAGGGGCGAGCACTGAAGCTTTCTTT
j_gene: TRBJ1-2; abundance: NA; d_gene: NA; v_gene: TRBV3-1/TRBV3-2; CDR3aa: CASSAGRACF; CDR3nt: TGTGCCAGCAGCGCGGGCCGAGCCTGCTTC
j_gene: TRBJ2-1; abundance: NA; d_gene: NA; v_gene: TRBV7-3; CDR3aa: CASSLIGRSEQFF; CDR3nt: TGTGCCAGCAGCTTAATCGGGCGTTCTGAGCAGTTCTTC
j_gene: TRBJ2-1; abundance: NA; d_gene: NA; v_gene: TRBV27; CDR3aa: CASKEDLSYNEQFF; CDR3nt: TGTGCCAGCAAAGAGGACCTCTCCTACAATGAGCAGTTCTTC
j_gene: TRBJ1-5; abundance: once; d_gene: NA; v_gene: TRBV7-9; CDR3aa: CASSFDWGDQPQHF; CDR3nt: TGTGCCAGCAGCTTTGATTGGGGGGATCAGCCCCAGCATTTT
j_gene: TRBJ1-6; abundance: NA; d_gene: TRBD1; v_gene: TRBV9; CDR3aa: CASSASGTGSNSPLHF; CDR3nt: TGTGCCAGCAGCGCATCCGGGACAGGGTCCAATTCACCCCTCCACTTT
j_gene: TRBJ1-2; abundance: NA; d_gene: NA; v_gene: TRBV29-1; CDR3aa: CSVVVNYGYTF; CDR3nt: TGCAGCGTTGTGGTTAACTATGGCTACACCTTC
j_gene: TRBJ2-3; abundance: NA; d_gene: NA; v_gene: TRBV2; CDR3aa: CASADSTDTQYF; CDR3nt: TGTGCCAGCGCAGACAGCACAGATACGCAGTATTTT